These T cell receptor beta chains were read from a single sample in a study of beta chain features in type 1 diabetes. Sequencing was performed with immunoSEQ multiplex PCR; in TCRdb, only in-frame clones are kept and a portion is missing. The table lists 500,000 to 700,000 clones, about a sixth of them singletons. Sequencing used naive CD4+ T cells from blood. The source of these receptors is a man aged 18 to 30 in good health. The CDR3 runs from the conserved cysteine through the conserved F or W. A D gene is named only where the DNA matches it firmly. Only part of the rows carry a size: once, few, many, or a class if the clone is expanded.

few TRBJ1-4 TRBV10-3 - TGTGCCATCAGTGAGGCTAAGGGGTCCCCTGAAAAACTGTTTTTT CAISEAKGSPEKLFF
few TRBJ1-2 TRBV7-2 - TGTGCCAGCAGCCCCCGCAGGGTGGACGGCTACACCTTC CASSPRRVDGYTF
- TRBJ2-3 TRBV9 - TGTGCCAGCAGCGTGGGACACCCCGCGGGAGATACGCAGTATTTT CASSVGHPAGDTQYF
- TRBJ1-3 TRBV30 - TGTGCCTGGAGTAATCGACCCAACACCATATATTTT CAWSNRPNTIYF
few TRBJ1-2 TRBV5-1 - TGCGCCAGCAGCTTTAATGTAGGCTCGCCCTATGGCTACACCTTC CASSFNVGSPYGYTF
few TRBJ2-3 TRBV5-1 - TGCGCCAGCAGCTTCTTATCAGGGTTAGATACGCAGTATTTT CASSFLSGLDTQYF
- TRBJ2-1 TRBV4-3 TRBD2 TGCGCCAGCAGCCAAAGTCCGACTAGCGGGGGTTTGACGCAGTTCTTC CASSQSPTSGGLTQFF
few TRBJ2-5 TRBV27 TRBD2 TGTGCCAGCAGTCCAGGACGGCTAGCGGGAGGAGGTGAGACCCAGTACTTC CASSPGRLAGGGETQYF
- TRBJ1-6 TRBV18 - TGTGCCAGCTCACCCGGACAGCATTATAATTCACCCCTCCACTTT CASSPGQHYNSPLHF
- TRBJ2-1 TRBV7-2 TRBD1 TGTGCCAGCAGCTTAGAAGGGACAGGTGTTCCCACGCGGCAGTTCTTC CASSLEGTGVPTRQFF
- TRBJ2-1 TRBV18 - TGTGCCAGCTACTCCGGGAGAACTAATGAGCAGTTCTTC CASYSGRTNEQFF
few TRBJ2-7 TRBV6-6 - TGTGCCAGCAGTACCGGGGGGCTCGTCTACGAGCAGTACTTC CASSTGGLVYEQYF
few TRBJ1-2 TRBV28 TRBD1 TGTGCCAGCAGGCTGGGGAGCCGGGACAGGGGAAGCGGCTACACCTTC CASRLGSRDRGSGYTF
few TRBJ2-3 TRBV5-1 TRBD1 TGCGCCAGCAGCTGGGACAGCACTAGCACAGATACGCAGTATTTT CASSWDSTSTDTQYF
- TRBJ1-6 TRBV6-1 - TGTGCCAGCAGTGTAGACAAGGCTTATTCACCCCTCCACTTT CASSVDKAYSPLHF
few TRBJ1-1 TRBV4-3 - TGCGCCAGCAGTCAATACAGGGACAACACTGAAGCTTTCTTT CASSQYRDNTEAFF
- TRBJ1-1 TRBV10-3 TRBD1 TGTGCCATCAGTGCGACAGACAGGGCAGCCACTGAAGCTTTCTTT CAISATDRAATEAFF
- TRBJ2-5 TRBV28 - TGTGCCAGCAGTTACCAGTTGGGGACCCAGTACTTC CASSYQLGTQYF
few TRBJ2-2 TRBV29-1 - TGCAGCGTTGAGTTTACGGACGTTCCTTCGAACACCGGGGAGCTGTTTTTT CSVEFTDVPSNTGELFF
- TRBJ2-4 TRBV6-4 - TGTGCCAGCAGTGACGACAGCCGGCCCCTTACACCTCAGTACTTC CASSDDSRPLTPQYF
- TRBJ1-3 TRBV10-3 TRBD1 TGTGCCATCAGTGTAGCCGGGACAGGGAGAGGAAACACCATATATTTT CAISVAGTGRGNTIYF
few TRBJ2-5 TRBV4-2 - TGTGCCAGCAGCCAAGTGTGGAGGCGAGCGTCACAAGAGACCCAGTACTTC CASSQVWRRASQETQYF
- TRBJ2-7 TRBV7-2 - TGTGCCAGCAGCTCAGCTCGACAGCATTCTCCCTACGAGCAGTACTTC CASSSARQHSPYEQYF
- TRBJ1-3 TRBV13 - TGTGCCAGCAGCCCCTCGAGCCTCCGAGAAGGGATGAATGCGGGAAACACCATATATTTT CASSPSSLREGMNAGNTIYF
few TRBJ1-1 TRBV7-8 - TGTGCCAGCACACTGGGGCACAGTGAAGCTTTCTTT CASTLGHSEAFF
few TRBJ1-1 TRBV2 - TGTGCCAGCAGGTTACAGGGAGTTATACCGAACACTGAAGCTTTCTTT CASRLQGVIPNTEAFF
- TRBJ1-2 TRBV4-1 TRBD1 TGCGCCAGCAGGCTACTGACAGGGGGCGGAGTTGGCTACACCTTC CASRLLTGGGVGYTF
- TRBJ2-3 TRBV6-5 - TGTGCCAGCAGTTACCCGAATCGTGGAGATACGCAGTATTTT CASSYPNRGDTQYF
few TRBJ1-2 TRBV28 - TGTGCCAGCAGTCAGGAGTCAAGGGGCTATGGCTACACCTTC CASSQESRGYGYTF
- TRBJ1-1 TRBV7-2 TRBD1 TGTGCCAGCAGCTTGGGACAGAGGAACACTGAAGCTTTCTTT CASSLGQRNTEAFF
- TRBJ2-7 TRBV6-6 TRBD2 TGTGCCAGCCGGACTAGCGGGAGTTCGAACGAGCAGTACTTC CASRTSGSSNEQYF
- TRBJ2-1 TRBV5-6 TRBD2 TGTGCCAGCAGTTTGACTAGCGGAGCTATCTACAATGAGCAGTTCTTC CASSLTSGAIYNEQFF
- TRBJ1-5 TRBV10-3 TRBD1 TGTGCCATCAGCGGGACAGGGGGCAAGGAACAGCCCCAGCATTTT CAISGTGGKEQPQHF
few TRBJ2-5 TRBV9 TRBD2 TGTGCCAGCAGCCCCCGAAGACTAGCGGGAGAAGAGACCCAGTACTTC CASSPRRLAGEETQYF
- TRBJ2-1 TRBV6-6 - TGTGCCATCAGTGACCGGGACGGTTCCTACAATGAGCAGTTCTTC CAISDRDGSYNEQFF
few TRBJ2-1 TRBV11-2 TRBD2 TGTGCCAGCAGAAGATTAGCGGGAGGGCCGGGGCATGAGCAGTTCTTC CASRRLAGGPGHEQFF
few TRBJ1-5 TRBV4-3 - TGCGCCAGCAGCCAAGGATACGGGGGAAATCAGCCCCAGCATTTT CASSQGYGGNQPQHF
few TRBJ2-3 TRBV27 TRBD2 TGTGCCAGCAGTCCCACTAGCGGGGCCACAGATACGCAGTATTTT CASSPTSGATDTQYF
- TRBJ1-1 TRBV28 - TGTGCCAGCAGTTTGGTTATCTCTGAAGCTTTCTTT CASSLVISEAFF
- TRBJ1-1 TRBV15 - TGTGCCACCAGCAGAGATTGGGGGGTCGGTACTGAAGCTTTCTTT CATSRDWGVGTEAFF
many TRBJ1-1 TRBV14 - TGTGCCAGCAGCCAAGGTCCGACAGCTTTCTTT CASSQGPTAFF
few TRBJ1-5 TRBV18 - TGTGCCAGCTCACCATTTACCGGCGTCAACCAGCCCCAGCATTTT CASSPFTGVNQPQHF
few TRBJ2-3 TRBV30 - TGTGCCTGGAGTGTACGAGGGTACTCGGATACGCAGTATTTT CAWSVRGYSDTQYF
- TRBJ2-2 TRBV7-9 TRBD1 TGTGCCAGCAGCTCTCACAGGGGGCTGGTTCCCGGGGAGCTGTTTTTT CASSSHRGLVPGELFF
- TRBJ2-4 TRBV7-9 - TGTGCCAGCAGCAAAGGGGCACGATTAGCCAAAAACATTCAGTACTTC CASSKGARLAKNIQYF
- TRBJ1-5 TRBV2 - TGTGCCAGCAGTGAAGCGGTTGGGGGCGGTCAGCCCCAGCATTTT CASSEAVGGGQPQHF
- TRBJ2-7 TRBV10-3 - TGTGCCATCAGTGAGTCGCCCAGGGTCGAGCAGTACTTC CAISESPRVEQYF
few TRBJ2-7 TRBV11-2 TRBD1 TGTGCCAGCAGCACCCGCCCGACAGGGGGCTACGAGCAGTACTTC CASSTRPTGGYEQYF
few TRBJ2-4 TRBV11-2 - TGTGCCAGCAGCTTATACGCCCGATATCTAGCCAAAAACATTCAGTACTTC CASSLYARYLAKNIQYF
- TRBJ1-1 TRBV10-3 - TGTGCCATCAGTGGTACGGGGGAGTCGGCTTTCTTT CAISGTGESAFF
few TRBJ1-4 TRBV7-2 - TGTGCCAGCAGCCCCCGGGACGGTAATGAAAAACTGTTTTTT CASSPRDGNEKLFF
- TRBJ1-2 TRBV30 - TGTGCCTGGAGTGGACAGGCGGGCTATGGCTACACCTTC CAWSGQAGYGYTF
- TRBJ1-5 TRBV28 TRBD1 TGTGCCAGCAGACACGGAACAGGGGGCAATCAGCCCCAGCATTTT CASRHGTGGNQPQHF
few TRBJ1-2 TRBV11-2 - TGTGCCAGCAGCGCTCTGGCCGGACAGTCCTATGGCTACACCTTC CASSALAGQSYGYTF